The 24 T cell receptor beta chains presented below share a single source sample, sequenced in a study of OX40 agonist ivuxolimab in advanced cancers. Generated by immunoSEQ multiplex PCR, the TCRdb table keeps only in-frame clones and is missing some. The sample holds 55,000 to 90,000 clones; about 81% are singletons and the top ten take approximately 0.4%. Sample: CD4+ or CD8+ T cells sorted from blood, taken in a trial of the OX40 agonist ivuxolimab. The receptors originated from an adult with an advanced solid tumor such as melanoma, head and neck, liver or kidney cancer.

The V gene is TRBV11-2, the J gene TRBJ1-3; D unresolved. CDR1 and CDR2 (germline): SGHAT, FQNNGV. V lost 5 bases to trimming and J lost 8 bases, with 10 bases between them. The CDR3 contains 12 residues. The CDR3 protein is CASSPPGDTIYF. Written as DNA, the CDR3 is TGTGCCAGCAGCCCGCCCGGGGACACCATATATTTT.

The rearrangement links TRBV7-9 to TRBJ1-6; the D is unclear. CDR1 is SEHNR, CDR2 FQNEAQ, per germline (reference sequence). Trimming stripped 5 bases from V and 7 bases from J, with 3 bases between. The CDR3 extends over 11 amino acids. CDR3 residues: CASSQNSPLHF. The DNA for the CDR3 is TGTGCCAGCAGCCAAAATTCACCCCTCCACTTT.

Written as DNA, the CDR3 is TGTGCCAGCAGTGCCCAGCGGGAGCGCGGCACAGATACGCAGTATTTT. Encoded protein: CASSAQRERGTDTQYF. The chain has TRBV2 and TRBJ2-3; 8 nucleotides match TRBD2. Germline-derived CDR1 and CDR2 are SNHLY and FYNNEI. This CDR3 has 16 residues. V gave up 4 bases and J gave up 1 base; unmatched junction bases: 7.

V is TRBV29-1 and J is TRBJ2-7; TRBD1 agrees at 10 bases. With 1 base clipped from V and 5 bases from J, the junction kept 8 bases outside the gene matches. Germline CDR1 and CDR2: SQVTM and ANQGSEA. This CDR3 is built from 15 residues. CDR3 loop: CSVEGAPGQGNEQYF. In nucleotides, the CDR3 is TGCAGCGTTGAAGGGGCCCCGGGACAGGGGAACGAGCAGTACTTC.

This chain uses TRBV10-2 with TRBJ2-6, with D hard to call. CDR1 is WSHSY and CDR2 is SAAADI in the germline V gene. V lost 2 bases to trimming and J lost 0 bases, with 8 bases between them. CDR3 length equals 16 residues. The CDR3 sequence: CASSEGRPSGANVLTF. In DNA form, the CDR3 reads TGCGCCAGCAGTGAGGGCAGGCCCTCTGGGGCCAACGTCCTGACTTTC.

The rearrangement joins TRBV30 to TRBJ1-1; 8 bases match TRBD1. Germline lookup yields CDR1 GTSNPN and CDR2 SVGIG (reference sequence). J lost 1 base, V lost 2 bases, and 3 bases had no gene match. This CDR3 region has 14 residues. The CDR3 protein is CAWSRDRGNTEAFF. The CDR3 region has the DNA TGTGCCTGGAGTCGTGACAGGGGGAACACTGAAGCTTTCTTT.

The chain is built from TRBV28 and TRBJ1-5; TRBD1 might be the D (6 bases). This CDR3 is built from 18 residues. Germline CDR1 MDHEN, CDR2 SYDVKM. V lost 5 bases and J 1 base, leaving 21 bases between the germline ends. CDR3: CASSPPRDRKGSNQPQHF. CDR3 in DNA: TGTGCCAGCAGTCCGCCCCGCGACAGGAAGGGGAGCAATCAGCCCCAGCATTTT.

The sample holds one count of this clone. The chain is built from TRBV27 and TRBJ2-2; 12 bases are a match to TRBD1. CDR3 length: 19 amino acids. Germline CDR1 reads MNHEY; CDR2 reads SMNVEV (reference sequence). V shed 6 bases and J 2 bases; nucleotides not matched to a gene: 13. The CDR3 protein is CASRKMPGQGAGNTGELFF. The CDR3 region has the DNA TGTGCCAGCAGGAAAATGCCGGGACAGGGGGCCGGTAACACCGGGGAGCTGTTTTTT.

The chain is built from TRBV14 and TRBJ1-2; TRBD1 is a possible D gene (5 bases). This CDR3 has 13 residues. From germline, CDR1 is SGHDN and CDR2 FVKESK. Trimming removed 7 bases at V and 4 bases at J, with 13 bases between. The CDR3 loop reads CASNLDGTYGYTF. CDR3 DNA sequence: TGTGCCAGCAACCTGGACGGGACCTATGGCTACACCTTC.

The gene calls are TRBV5-4 and TRBJ2-1, with TRBD2 identical over 12 bases. The length of the CDR3 is 15 residues. Germline V CDR1 and CDR2: SGHNT, YYREEE (reference sequence). V shed 4 bases and J 10 bases; nucleotides not matched to a gene: 9. In nucleotides, the CDR3 is TGTGCCAGCAGCCCACGACTAGCGGGAGTGAGCGAGCAGTTCTTC. It yields the protein CASSPRLAGVSEQFF.

CDR3 residues: CATSRDLGRRTYNEQFF. The CDR3 DNA reads as TGTGCCACCAGCAGAGATCTGGGCAGGCGGACTTACAATGAGCAGTTCTTC. The chain joins TRBV15 to TRBJ2-1, with D maybe TRBD2 (5 bases). The germline V gene has CDR1 LNHNV and CDR2 YYDKDF (reference sequence). CDR3 length equals 17 residues. V lost 0 bases and J lost 4, with 16 bases in between.

The CDR3 region has the DNA TGCGCCAGCAGACCCGGGACCCCGGACCGACTTGAGCAGTTCTTC. Protein: CASRPGTPDRLEQFF. J is TRBJ2-1 and V is TRBV10-2; the D call may be TRBD1 or TRBD2 (5 bases each). CDR3 length equals 15 residues. Per the germline V gene, CDR1 is WSHSY and CDR2 is SAAADI. V dropped 6 bases and J dropped 9 bases, with 21 bases sitting between them.

The CDR3 loop reads CASSPRGRGYGYTF. The DNA of the CDR3 is TGTGCCAGCAGCCCCCGGGGTAGAGGCTATGGCTACACCTTC. The chain uses TRBV7-9 and TRBJ1-2; D call uncertain. This CDR3 is 14 amino acids long. Germline CDR1 and CDR2: SEHNR and FQNEAQ (reference sequence). Trimming took off 5 bases at V and 4 bases at J, with 14 bases between the two ends. Together with reference TRBV7-9 and TRBJ1-2, the CDR3 gives the full variable domain: DTGVSQNPRHKITKRGQNVTFRCDPISEHNRLYWYRQTLGQGPEFLTYFQNEAQLEKSRLLSDRFSAERPKGSFSTLEIQRTEQGDSAMYLCASSPRGRGYGYTFGSGTRLTVV.

The J gene is TRBJ2-1, the V gene TRBV11-2, with D possibly TRBD2 on 5 matching bases. This CDR3 is 13 amino acids long. Trimming removed 4 bases at V and 4 bases at J, with 8 bases between. Germline V gene sequence: CDR1 SGHAT, CDR2 FQNNGV. The CDR3 nucleotides read TGTGCCAGCAGCTGGACTCAATACAATGAGCAGTTCTTC. It yields the protein CASSWTQYNEQFF. The whole variable domain, remainder taken from reference TRBV11-2 and TRBJ2-1, is EAGVAQSPRYKIIEKRQSVAFWCNPISGHATLYWYQQILGQGPKLLIQFQNNGVVDDSQLPKDRFSAERLKGVDSTLKIQPAKLEDSAVYLCASSWTQYNEQFFGPGTRLTVL.

The V call is TRBV11-2, the J call TRBJ1-6, with TRBD1 identical over 7 bases. The trim removed 1 base at V and 9 bases at J, leaving 6 bases unmatched. The CDR3 consists of 15 residues. Germline CDR1 reads SGHAT; CDR2 reads FQNNGV. CDR3 protein: CASSLVVAGGSPLHF. The CDR3 region has the DNA TGTGCCAGCAGCTTAGTCGTCGCAGGGGGTTCACCCCTCCACTTT.

The gene calls are TRBV7-8 and TRBJ1-2; D may be TRBD1 (5 bases). The V end lost 1 base, the J end lost 8 bases, and 14 bases lay between the germline ends. The CDR3 extends over 14 amino acids. Germline assignment: CDR1 SGHVS and CDR2 FQNEAQ. As DNA, the CDR3 is TGTGCCAGCAGCTTAGGGCGGGCAGGGCAGGGCTACACCTTC. Translated: CASSLGRAGQGYTF.

The rearrangement links TRBV19 to TRBJ2-3, with D hard to call. There are 13 residues in the CDR3. V was trimmed by 2 bases and J by 7 bases, leaving 10 bases between them. Germline V gene data show CDR1 as LNHDA and CDR2 as SQIVND (reference sequence). DNA for the CDR3: TGTGCCAGTAGTATAACCCCCGCGTATACGCAGTATTTT. It translates to CASSITPAYTQYF.

The table lists this clone with a count of one. This chain links TRBV19 with TRBJ2-7; D possibly corresponds to TRBD2 (7 bases). Germline assignment: CDR1 LNHDA and CDR2 SQIVND (reference sequence). CDR3 length: 16 residues. The V end lost 5 bases, the J end lost 0 bases, and 17 bases lay between the germline ends. The DNA of the CDR3 is TGTGCCAGTAGTCGCCACGGGGGGCAAAGCTCCTACGAGCAGTACTTC. It is translated as CASSRHGGQSSYEQYF. Variable domain in full (rest from reference TRBV19 and TRBJ2-7): DGGITQSPKYLFRKEGQNVTLSCEQNLNHDAMYWYRQDPGQGLRLIYYSQIVNDFQKGDIAEGYSVSREKKESFPLTVTSAQKNPTAFYLCASSRHGGQSSYEQYFGPGTRLTVT.

The rearrangement links TRBV27 to TRBJ2-2; a weak D match, TRBD1 (5 bases). Per germline, CDR1 MNHEY and CDR2 SMNVEV (reference sequence). The CDR3 runs 15 residues. V lost 3 bases and J lost 5, with 13 bases in between. The CDR3 DNA follows: TGTGCCAGCAGTTTGCTTGGGGCCAAAACCGGGGAGCTGTTTTTT. It specifies CASSLLGAKTGELFF.

This chain uses TRBV5-4 with TRBJ2-6; D unclear. V gave up 0 bases and J gave up 4 bases, with 2 bases separating them. The CDR3 extends over 13 amino acids. CDR1 is SGHNT and CDR2 is YYREEE in the germline V gene (reference sequence). CDR3 residues: CASSLEGANVLTF. For the CDR3, the DNA is TGTGCCAGCAGCTTGGAGGGGGCCAACGTCCTGACTTTC.

The chain is built from TRBV7-9 and TRBJ1-2, with D unclear. The V end was cut by 2 bases, the J end by 0 bases, with 16 bases between. The CDR3 extends over 17 amino acids. Germline V gives CDR1 SEHNR, CDR2 FQNEAQ (reference sequence). DNA for the CDR3: TGTGCCAGCAGCTTATTTCCGGGGATGGGAACTAACTATGGCTACACCTTC. It yields the protein CASSLFPGMGTNYGYTF. The full variable domain, with the rest looked up from reference TRBV7-9 and TRBJ1-2, is DTGVSQNPRHKITKRGQNVTFRCDPISEHNRLYWYRQTLGQGPEFLTYFQNEAQLEKSRLLSDRFSAERPKGSFSTLEIQRTEQGDSAMYLCASSLFPGMGTNYGYTFGSGTRLTVV.

This clone is a singleton in its sample. The CDR3 protein is CASSLGDRRNYGYTF. The CDR3 nucleotides read TGTGCCAGCAGCTTGGGGGACAGGAGAAACTATGGCTACACCTTC. V is TRBV5-4 and J is TRBJ1-2; 8 bases map to TRBD1. V shed 0 bases and J 2 bases; nucleotides not matched to a gene: 3. There are 15 residues in the CDR3. Germline assignment: CDR1 SGHNT and CDR2 YYREEE (reference sequence).

For the CDR3, the DNA is TGTGCCAGCAGCTTAGACAGGGAAACTGAAGCTTTCTTT. Translation gives CASSLDRETEAFF. The J gene is TRBJ1-1, the V gene TRBV11-3; D is perhaps TRBD1 (5 bases). Trimming cost V 0 bases and J 5 bases, with 7 bases left between them. Germline V lookup: CDR1 SGHNT, CDR2 YENEEA. The CDR3 length is 13 residues.

The rearrangement uses TRBV11-2 and TRBJ2-1; 9 bases match TRBD2. The CDR3 covers 18 residues. Trimming removed 2 bases from V and 2 bases from J; junction bases left unmatched: 10. Germline CDR1 and CDR2: SGHAT and FQNNGV. CDR3 DNA sequence: TGTGCCAGCAGCTTACGGCTAGCGGGGAGGGGTACCTACAATGAGCAGTTCTTC. Encoded protein: CASSLRLAGRGTYNEQFF.